A single sample is the source of the 7 T cell receptor beta chains below, sequenced in a study of T cells in Graves' hyperthyroidism and ophthalmopathy. RNA transcripts served as the template for amplifying TCR beta CDR3 regions. First-round RT-PCR with HTBI primers amplified the TCR CDR3 region. TCRdb re-derived calls from the multiplex PCR reads in MiXCR, one entry per CDR3 protein. The repertoire holds hundreds of thousands of distinct CDR3 sequences, with around 20% as singletons. Source material: blood. Source of these receptors: a man aged 35 to 55 with Graves' hyperthyroidism.

This clonotype was detected many times. This chain connects TRBV20-1 to TRBJ2-5; 16 bases agree with TRBD2. V lost 3 bases and J lost 5; bases outside the gene matches: 6. CDR1 DFQATT and CDR2 SNEGSKA come from the germline V gene (reference sequence). The length of the CDR3 is 16 residues. The CDR3 nucleotides read TGCAGTGCTAGGGGACTAGCGGGGGGGCCGTATGAGACCCAGTACTTC. Translated, it gives CSARGLAGGPYETQYF.

This clonotype was seen repeatedly, ten times or more. This rearrangement joins TRBV4-3 to TRBJ2-7; TRBD1 aligns across 7 bases. Per the germline V gene, CDR1 is LGHNA and CDR2 is YSLEER. The junction had 5 bases not matched to a gene; V was cut back by 0 bases and J by 3 bases. The CDR3 sequence is 15 residues long. In nucleotides, the CDR3 is TGCGCCAGCAGCCAAGATTGGACAGGAATCTACGAGCAGTACTTC. It is translated as CASSQDWTGIYEQYF.

The chain uses TRBV27 and TRBJ2-7; 13 bases fit TRBD2. CDR3 length: 15 residues. CDR1 MNHEY and CDR2 SMNVEV come from the germline V gene (reference sequence). The junction had 4 bases not matched to a gene; V was cut back by 4 bases and J by 4 bases. This chain's CDR3 is CASSSRTSGGYEQYF. The CDR3 DNA follows: TGTGCCAGCAGTTCCCGGACTAGCGGGGGATACGAGCAGTACTTC.

This clonotype was detected a few times. The V and J genes are TRBV18 and TRBJ1-1; D unclear. Trimming took off 6 bases at V and 4 bases at J, with 12 bases between the two ends. This CDR3 contains 13 residues. Looked up from germline, CDR1 is KGHSH and CDR2 is LQKENI. The CDR3 region is CASSRGGPTEAFF. CDR3 nucleotide sequence: TGTGCCAGCTCCCGGGGAGGGCCCACTGAAGCTTTCTTT.

This clonotype was picked up many times. The chain combines TRBV6-5 with TRBJ2-3; D is unresolved. In germline, CDR1 is MNHEY, CDR2 SVGAGI. The CDR3 length is 12 residues. Trimming stripped 0 bases from V and 5 bases from J, with 3 bases between. The CDR3 sequence: CASSYSVDTQYF. In DNA, the CDR3 is TGTGCCAGCAGTTACTCAGTAGATACGCAGTATTTT.

This clonotype occurred many times. The rearrangement joins TRBV30 to TRBJ1-1, with TRBD1 matching over 7 bases. Germline lookup yields CDR1 GTSNPN and CDR2 SVGIG (reference sequence). V lost 0 bases and J lost 7; bases outside the gene matches: 5. This CDR3 has 13 residues. CDR3: CAWSVLGTVEAFF. The CDR3 bases are TGTGCCTGGAGTGTACTGGGGACAGTTGAAGCTTTCTTT. Looking up the rest from reference TRBV30 and TRBJ1-1 gives the full variable domain: SQTIHQWPATLVQPVGSPLSLECTVEGTSNPNLYWYRQAAGRGLQLLFYSVGIGQISSEVPQNLSASRPQDRQFILSSKKLLLSDSGFYLCAWSVLGTVEAFFGQGTRLTVV.

This clonotype has a count of ten or more. J is TRBJ2-7 and V is TRBV18; the D gene is possibly TRBD1 (5 bases). CDR3 length: 14 residues. Germline V lookup: CDR1 KGHSH, CDR2 LQKENI. The ends were cut back, 2 bases at V and 1 base at J, with 9 bases in the middle. The CDR3 DNA follows: TGTGCCAGCTCACCAAGAAGGGGTTCCTACGAGCAGTACTTC. It specifies CASSPRRGSYEQYF.